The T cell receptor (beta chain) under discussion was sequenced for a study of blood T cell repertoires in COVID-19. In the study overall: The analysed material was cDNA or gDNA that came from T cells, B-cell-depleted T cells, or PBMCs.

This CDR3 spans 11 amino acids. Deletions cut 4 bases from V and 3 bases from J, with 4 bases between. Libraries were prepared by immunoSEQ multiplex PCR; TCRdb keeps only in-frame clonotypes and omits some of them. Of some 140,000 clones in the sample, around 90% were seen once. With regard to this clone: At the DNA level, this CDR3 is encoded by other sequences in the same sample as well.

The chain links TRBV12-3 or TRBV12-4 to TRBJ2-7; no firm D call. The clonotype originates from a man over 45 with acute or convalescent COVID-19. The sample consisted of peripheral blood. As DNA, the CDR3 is TGTGCCAGCAGTTCCTACTACGAGCAGTACTTC. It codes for CASSSYYEQYF.